This T cell receptor beta chain was sequenced in a study of T cell repertoires in cytomegalovirus infection. Whole-study context: Public TCR beta signature analysis indicated the presence of both CMV infection and matching HLA type. Study-level results: The cumulative frequency of public TCR beta families identified carriers of CMV plus the relevant HLA. Clonotypes of TCR beta that were HLA-C-restricted and CMV-specific dominated the ex vivo response.

The CDR3 is 15 amino acids. Germline-derived CDR1 and CDR2 are MDHEN and SYDVKM. V was trimmed by 3 bases and J by 2 bases, leaving 12 bases between them. TCRdb reprocessed the reads with MiXCR, giving one entry per CDR3 protein. Of 250,000 or so distinct CDR3 sequences listed, more than 15% were seen once; the top ten hold around half. Concerning this clonotype itself: What it recognizes is unknown.

Source material: CD8+ T cells from PBMCs. The rearrangement uses TRBV28 and TRBJ2-3, with a tentative D call TRBD2 (6 bases). This clonotype originated in a human donor in good health (CMV status not recorded). Some clones in this sample may be carry-over from other donors' samples. The CDR3 reads CASSFRGGYTDTQYF. Written as DNA, the CDR3 is TGTGCCAGCAGTTTCCGTGGGGGGTACACAGATACGCAGTATTTT.